The rows below give T cell receptor beta chains drawn from one sample of a study of lymphopenia after photon versus proton radiotherapy. Repertoires were generated with immunoSEQ multiplex PCR, while TCRdb's copy carries only in-frame clones and drops some. The sample yields 30,000 or so clones, roughly 86% seen once. The sequencing used peripheral blood, collected from a patient treated with proton-based radiotherapy. The receptor source for this set is a woman aged 60-75 years with cholangiocarcinoma. Some clones in this sample may be carry-over from other donors' samples. Both conserved end residues are part of each CDR3. Each record gives: CDR3 protein, CDR3 DNA, J gene, clone size, V gene, D gene. A D gene is named only where the DNA matches it firmly. The size field is filled for only some rows; it gives once, few, many or a size class.

CDR3aa: CAWRGRTTGELFF
CDR3nt: TGTGCCTGGAGGGGCAGAACCACCGGGGAGCTGTTTTTT
j_gene: TRBJ2-2
abundance: -
v_gene: TRBV30
d_gene: -

CDR3aa: CATSRPKGTANTGELFF
CDR3nt: TGTGCCACCAGCAGACCCAAGGGGACAGCGAACACCGGGGAGCTGTTTTTT
j_gene: TRBJ2-2
abundance: once
v_gene: TRBV15
d_gene: TRBD1

CDR3aa: CASSMPGGRGGYTF
CDR3nt: TGTGCCAGTAGTATGCCGGGGGGCCGGGGCGGCTACACCTTC
j_gene: TRBJ1-2
abundance: -
v_gene: TRBV19
d_gene: -

CDR3aa: CASSDDNTEAFF
CDR3nt: TGTGCCAGCAGCGACGATAACACTGAAGCTTTCTTT
j_gene: TRBJ1-1
abundance: -
v_gene: TRBV9
d_gene: -

CDR3aa: CASSDLGRNTIYF
CDR3nt: TGTGCCAGCAGTGACCTTGGGAGGAACACCATATATTTT
j_gene: TRBJ1-3
abundance: -
v_gene: TRBV2
d_gene: -

CDR3aa: CASSLERVGVGEKLFF
CDR3nt: TGTGCCAGCAGCTTAGAACGCGTGGGCGTCGGTGAAAAACTGTTTTTT
j_gene: TRBJ1-4
abundance: -
v_gene: TRBV7-2
d_gene: -

CDR3aa: CASSLHPGNTIYF
CDR3nt: TGTGCCAGCAGTTTGCACCCCGGAAACACCATATATTTT
j_gene: TRBJ1-3
abundance: once
v_gene: TRBV27
d_gene: -

CDR3aa: CASSDGFTEAFF
CDR3nt: TGTGCCAGCAGTGATGGGTTCACTGAAGCTTTCTTT
j_gene: TRBJ1-1
abundance: -
v_gene: TRBV25-1
d_gene: -

CDR3aa: CASSFGQSKEQYF
CDR3nt: TGCGCCAGCAGCTTTGGGCAGAGCAAAGAGCAGTACTTC
j_gene: TRBJ2-7
abundance: -
v_gene: TRBV5-1
d_gene: -

CDR3aa: CASSGQGANTEAFF
CDR3nt: TGCGCCAGCAGCGGCCAGGGAGCGAACACTGAAGCTTTCTTT
j_gene: TRBJ1-1
abundance: -
v_gene: TRBV5-1
d_gene: -

CDR3aa: CATSFGISYEQYF
CDR3nt: TGTGCCACCAGTTTCGGAATTTCCTACGAGCAGTACTTC
j_gene: TRBJ2-7
abundance: -
v_gene: TRBV15
d_gene: -

CDR3aa: CSVYPLANTGELFF
CDR3nt: TGCAGCGTCTATCCCCTAGCGAACACCGGGGAGCTGTTTTTT
j_gene: TRBJ2-2
abundance: once
v_gene: TRBV29-1
d_gene: -

CDR3aa: CASAPGHTQETQYF
CDR3nt: TGTGCTAGTGCCCCGGGACATACACAAGAGACCCAGTACTTC
j_gene: TRBJ2-5
abundance: -
v_gene: TRBV12-5
d_gene: -

CDR3aa: CASSLGFNYGYTF
CDR3nt: TGTGCCAGCAGCTTAGGATTTAACTATGGCTACACCTTC
j_gene: TRBJ1-2
abundance: -
v_gene: TRBV13
d_gene: -

CDR3aa: CASSPPASEKLFF
CDR3nt: TGTGCCAGCTCACCACCGGCAAGTGAAAAACTGTTTTTT
j_gene: TRBJ1-4
abundance: -
v_gene: TRBV18
d_gene: -

CDR3aa: CASSRQPPGVAKTYEQYF
CDR3nt: TGTGCCAGCAGCCGCCAGCCTCCGGGGGTAGCGAAAACCTACGAGCAGTACTTC
j_gene: TRBJ2-7
abundance: -
v_gene: TRBV5-4
d_gene: -

CDR3aa: CASSKLGDSSDTQYF
CDR3nt: TGTGCCAGCAGTAAATTGGGGGACAGTTCAGATACGCAGTATTTT
j_gene: TRBJ2-3
abundance: -
v_gene: TRBV28
d_gene: TRBD1

CDR3aa: CASSQGFSYEQYF
CDR3nt: TGTGCCAGCTCACAGGGGTTCTCCTACGAGCAGTACTTC
j_gene: TRBJ2-7
abundance: -
v_gene: TRBV18
d_gene: -

CDR3aa: CASSLGSTDTQYF
CDR3nt: TGTGCCAGCAGCTTAGGTAGCACAGATACGCAGTATTTT
j_gene: TRBJ2-3
abundance: -
v_gene: TRBV7-8
d_gene: -

CDR3aa: CASGLSPEGQGYGYTF
CDR3nt: TGTGCTAGTGGTTTGTCACCTGAGGGACAGGGGTATGGCTACACCTTC
j_gene: TRBJ1-2
abundance: -
v_gene: TRBV12-5
d_gene: TRBD1

CDR3aa: CASGDSTDTQYF
CDR3nt: TGTGCCAGCGGTGATAGCACAGATACGCAGTATTTT
j_gene: TRBJ2-3
abundance: -
v_gene: TRBV6-5
d_gene: -

CDR3aa: CASHEVQDSYEQYF
CDR3nt: TGTGCCAGCCATGAGGTGCAGGACAGCTACGAGCAGTACTTC
j_gene: TRBJ2-7
abundance: -
v_gene: TRBV27
d_gene: -

CDR3aa: CASSVATGFTDTQYF
CDR3nt: TGTGCCAGCAGCGTAGCTACGGGTTTTACAGATACGCAGTATTTT
j_gene: TRBJ2-3
abundance: -
v_gene: TRBV9
d_gene: -

CDR3aa: CASSRQGLGTDTQYF
CDR3nt: TGTGCCAGCAGTCGACAGGGTTTGGGCACAGATACGCAGTATTTT
j_gene: TRBJ2-3
abundance: -
v_gene: TRBV2
d_gene: TRBD1

CDR3aa: CASAMETAPFF
CDR3nt: TGTGCCAGCGCCATGGAGACGGCCCCGTTCTTC
j_gene: TRBJ2-1
abundance: once
v_gene: TRBV2
d_gene: -

CDR3aa: CSVGAQSSADTQYF
CDR3nt: TGCAGCGTTGGCGCACAGTCTTCCGCAGATACGCAGTATTTT
j_gene: TRBJ2-3
abundance: -
v_gene: TRBV29-1
d_gene: -

CDR3aa: CSVGRPGEKLFF
CDR3nt: TGCAGCGTTGGCAGGCCCGGTGAAAAACTGTTTTTT
j_gene: TRBJ1-4
abundance: -
v_gene: TRBV29-1
d_gene: -

CDR3aa: CASSTGPRSGEQYF
CDR3nt: TGTGCCAGTAGTACGGGCCCCCGGTCGGGCGAGCAGTACTTC
j_gene: TRBJ2-7
abundance: -
v_gene: TRBV19
d_gene: -

CDR3aa: CASSSQRVEQYF
CDR3nt: TGTGCCAGCAGCTCCCAAAGGGTCGAGCAGTACTTC
j_gene: TRBJ2-7
abundance: -
v_gene: TRBV5-6
d_gene: -

CDR3aa: CASSLYPGRNTIYF
CDR3nt: TGTGCCAGCAGTTTATACCCCGGCCGAAACACCATATATTTT
j_gene: TRBJ1-3
abundance: -
v_gene: TRBV6-6
d_gene: -

CDR3aa: CASKGQVAYEQYF
CDR3nt: TGTGCCAGCAAGGGACAGGTGGCCTACGAGCAGTACTTC
j_gene: TRBJ2-7
abundance: -
v_gene: TRBV6-1
d_gene: TRBD1

CDR3aa: CASTLTANYGYTF
CDR3nt: TGTGCCAGCACCCTGACAGCCAACTATGGCTACACCTTC
j_gene: TRBJ1-2
abundance: -
v_gene: TRBV5-6
d_gene: -

CDR3aa: CASSIGVSVEQFF
CDR3nt: TGTGCCAGTAGTATCGGGGTCAGCGTTGAGCAGTTCTTC
j_gene: TRBJ2-1
abundance: few
v_gene: TRBV19
d_gene: -

CDR3aa: CASSLDDRTGGYTGELFF
CDR3nt: TGTGCCAGCAGCTTAGACGACCGGACAGGGGGCTACACCGGGGAGCTGTTTTTT
j_gene: TRBJ2-2
abundance: -
v_gene: TRBV7-6
d_gene: TRBD1

CDR3aa: CSVADRVYGYTF
CDR3nt: TGCAGCGTTGCGGACAGGGTCTATGGCTACACCTTC
j_gene: TRBJ1-2
abundance: -
v_gene: TRBV29-1
d_gene: TRBD1

CDR3aa: CASSYSSGRVYF
CDR3nt: TGTGCCAGCAGTTACTCCAGCGGGAGAGTCTATTTT
j_gene: TRBJ2-3
abundance: -
v_gene: TRBV6-6
d_gene: TRBD2

CDR3aa: CASSSGQGNYGYTF
CDR3nt: TGTGCCAGCAGCTCAGGACAGGGGAACTATGGCTACACCTTC
j_gene: TRBJ1-2
abundance: few
v_gene: TRBV7-2
d_gene: TRBD1

CDR3aa: CASSPQLRLDTQYF
CDR3nt: TGTGCCAGCAGCCCCCAATTACGTTTGGATACGCAGTATTTT
j_gene: TRBJ2-3
abundance: -
v_gene: TRBV9
d_gene: -

CDR3aa: CASSLVLAGVGEQFF
CDR3nt: TGTGCCAGCAGCTTGGTACTAGCGGGAGTGGGGGAGCAGTTCTTC
j_gene: TRBJ2-1
abundance: -
v_gene: TRBV5-6
d_gene: TRBD2

CDR3aa: CASSSGAYGYTF
CDR3nt: TGTGCCAGCAGCTCAGGGGCCTATGGCTACACCTTC
j_gene: TRBJ1-2
abundance: -
v_gene: TRBV7-8
d_gene: -